The 17 T cell receptor beta chains below were found in one sample sequenced in a study of Ad26.COV2.S vaccination and SARS-CoV-2 variants. As for treatment: roughly 18 received Ad26.COV2.S at low or high dose, single or two shots; about 5 received placebo; per-sample allocation not given. Samples analyzed were those drawn on day 63 after the first vaccine or placebo injection. Profiled with immunoSEQ multiplex PCR; TCRdb holds only in-frame clones, not every one. The table has about 680,000 clones, around 89% seen once. The sequencing here drew on peripheral blood, taken in a trial of Ad26.COV2.S vaccine versus placebo. Receptors were obtained from a person aged 18 to 59 who received the Ad26.COV2.S COVID-19 vaccine or a placebo.

The gene calls are TRBV5-4 and TRBJ2-4; 10 nucleotides match TRBD2. Germline V gives CDR1 SGHNT, CDR2 YYREEE (reference sequence). J lost 2 bases, V lost 0 bases, and 8 bases had no gene match. CDR3 length equals 18 residues. In DNA, the CDR3 is TGTGCCAGCAGCTTGGCCGTAACTAGCGGGGTTTCCAAAAACATTCAGTACTTC. Protein product: CASSLAVTSGVSKNIQYF.

Only one count was recorded for this clone. The CDR3 reads CASSYSTGRGKHNEQFF. DNA for the CDR3: TGTGCCAGCAGTTACTCAACGGGGCGGGGGAAACACAATGAGCAGTTCTTC. The chain joins TRBV6-2 or TRBV6-3 to TRBJ2-1; TRBD2 aligns across 7 bases. Trimming at V came to 0 bases and at J to 5 bases, leaving 10 bases not matched to a gene. CDR1 and CDR2 (germline): MNHEY, SVGEGT. The CDR3 runs 17 residues.

The chain uses TRBV6-5 and TRBJ2-2; the D gene could be TRBD1 or TRBD2 (7 bases each). The V end was cut by 10 bases, the J end by 5 bases, with 20 bases between. CDR3 length: 15 amino acids. Germline CDR1 MNHEY, CDR2 SVGAGI. The CDR3 nucleotides are TGTGCCACCTTGGAAAGGGGGCGGGGGACCGGGGAGCTGTTTTTT. It translates to CATLERGRGTGELFF.

Written as DNA, the CDR3 is TGTGCCAGCAGTTACTCGACTAGACCGTCCTCCGGCATTCAGTACTTC. This codes for CASSYSTRPSSGIQYF. The gene calls are TRBV6-5 and TRBJ2-4; maybe TRBD2 (6 bases). The CDR3 has 16 residues. V gave up 0 bases and J gave up 9 bases, with 18 bases separating them. CDR1 is MNHEY and CDR2 is SVGAGI in the germline V gene.

J is TRBJ2-3 and V is TRBV27; 14 nucleotides agree with TRBD2. V trimming: 2 bases; J trimming: 6 bases; junction bases outside the gene matches: 4. Per germline, CDR1 MNHEY and CDR2 SMNVEV (reference sequence). The CDR3 is made up of 16 amino acids. CDR3 DNA sequence: TGTGCCAGCAGTTTAGGACTAGCGGGAGGTGACGATACGCAGTATTTT. Protein sequence: CASSLGLAGGDDTQYF.

The gene calls are TRBV5-1 and TRBJ1-1, with D perhaps matching TRBD1 (5 bases). Trimming pared 4 bases from V and 5 bases from J, leaving 15 bases between. This CDR3 region has 14 residues. CDR1 SGHRS and CDR2 YFSETQ come from the germline V gene. The CDR3 region has the DNA TGCGCCAGCAGCCTCGCAGGGAAGGAGACTGAAGCTTTCTTT. Amino acids: CASSLAGKETEAFF.

This clone was recorded a few times. The chain carries TRBV3-1 (or the pseudogene TRBV3-2) and TRBJ2-7, with D hard to call. Per the germline V gene, CDR1 is LGHDT and CDR2 is YNNKEL (reference sequence). V gave up 2 bases and J gave up 3 bases, with 5 bases separating them. This CDR3 comprises 12 residues. Here the CDR3 reads CASSQTYYEQYF. CDR3 coding DNA: TGTGCCAGCAGCCAAACTTACTACGAGCAGTACTTC.

The chain recombines TRBV5-6 with TRBJ2-7; D call uncertain. The CDR3 is 14 residues long. Germline loops: CDR1 SGHDT, CDR2 YYEEEE. Trimming shortened V by 4 bases and J by 5 bases, and 16 bases separated the two germline ends. CDR3 protein: CASSPYNKLHEQYF. CDR3 bases: TGTGCCAGCAGCCCATATAATAAACTCCACGAGCAGTACTTC.

The genes are TRBV12-3 or TRBV12-4 and TRBJ2-3; D is undetermined. Trimming took 3 bases from V and 8 from J, leaving 9 bases between them. The CDR3 extends over 12 amino acids. The CDR3 loop is CASSFLRGTQYF. DNA of the CDR3: TGTGCCAGCAGTTTTTTGCGAGGTACGCAGTATTTT.

The genes are TRBV6-2 or TRBV6-3 and TRBJ1-5; a possible D gene is TRBD1 (6 bases). The length of the CDR3 is 17 residues. The V gene's germline CDR1 is MNHEY and CDR2 SVGEGT. The V end was cut by 5 bases, the J end by 7 bases, with 24 bases between. CDR3 DNA sequence: TGTGCCAGCAGTAGATTGCCCCTAGGGGGGCGGAGGCAGCCCCAGCATTTT. Encoded protein: CASSRLPLGGRRQPQHF.

The V gene is TRBV30, the J gene TRBJ1-2; no definite D call. V was clipped by 5 bases and J by 6 bases, with 16 bases between them. In germline, CDR1 is GTSNPN, CDR2 SVGIG (reference sequence). The CDR3 extends over 13 amino acids. The CDR3 nucleotides are TGTGCCTGGGGCCGGGCCGAGAGTCATGGCTACACCTTC. Residues: CAWGRAESHGYTF. Filled out from reference TRBV30 and TRBJ1-2, the complete variable domain reads SQTIHQWPATLVQPVGSPLSLECTVEGTSNPNLYWYRQAAGRGLQLLFYSVGIGQISSEVPQNLSASRPQDRQFILSSKKLLLSDSGFYLCAWGRAESHGYTFGSGTRLTVV.

The chain carries TRBV7-2 and TRBJ1-2; D gene uncertain. The germline gives CDR1 SGHTA, CDR2 FQGNSA. V was pared by 2 bases and J by 8 bases, with 12 bases between. This CDR3 region has 13 residues. The CDR3 sequence: CASSLFDGVGYTF. The CDR3 DNA sequence: TGTGCCAGCAGCTTATTTGACGGCGTAGGCTACACCTTC.

V usage is TRBV5-1 and J usage is TRBJ1-4, with 7 nucleotides matching TRBD1. The CDR3 extends over 15 amino acids. The germline CDR1 and CDR2 sequences are SGHRS and YFSETQ. Trimming took 4 bases from V and 5 from J; bases not matched to a gene: 8. CDR3 loop: CASSNGGQINEKLFF. Written as DNA, the CDR3 is TGCGCCAGCAGCAACGGGGGACAGATAAATGAAAAACTGTTTTTT.

The chain has TRBV3-1 (or the pseudogene TRBV3-2) and TRBJ2-3; unclear D gene. Germline values: CDR1 LGHDT, CDR2 YNNKEL (reference sequence). The CDR3 is 13 amino acids. Trimming took off 4 bases at V and 0 bases at J, with 5 bases between the two ends. CDR3 in amino acids: CASSLRSTDTQYF. In DNA, the CDR3 is TGTGCCAGCAGCCTCCGGAGCACAGATACGCAGTATTTT.

This clone was counted only a few times. The J gene is TRBJ1-6, the V gene TRBV19; D is uncertain. V was trimmed by 5 bases and J by 2 bases, leaving 10 bases between them. The CDR3 sequence is 15 residues long. The germline gives CDR1 LNHDA, CDR2 SQIVND (reference sequence). The CDR3 DNA follows: TGTGCCAGTAGTCCGGACCCCCCCTATAATTCACCCCTCCACTTT. This encodes CASSPDPPYNSPLHF.

The V and J genes are TRBV11-3 and TRBJ1-1; D unresolved. The CDR3 sequence is 13 residues long. Looked up from germline, CDR1 is SGHNT and CDR2 is YENEEA. V gave up 4 bases and J gave up 1 base, with 7 bases separating them. This chain's CDR3 is CASSSGENTEAFF. DNA for the CDR3: TGTGCCAGCAGCTCGGGTGAGAACACTGAAGCTTTCTTT.

This clone appeared once. The rearrangement joins TRBV7-9 to TRBJ1-4, with 11 bases that match TRBD1. Germline-derived CDR1 and CDR2 are SEHNR and FQNEAQ (reference sequence). The CDR3 is made up of 15 amino acids. Germline trimming cut 2 bases from V and 7 bases from J; bases unmatched to any gene: 3. This CDR3 reads CASSLMGQGGEKLFF. CDR3 sequence (DNA): TGTGCCAGCAGCTTAATGGGACAGGGGGGTGAAAAACTGTTTTTT.